This is a list of T cell receptor beta chains from one sample in a study of CD8 T cells in ankylosing spondylitis. TCRdb reprocessed the 5' RACE reads via MiXCR and lists one record per CDR3 protein. The sample lists about 90,000 distinct CDR3 sequences, around 8.5% seen once, with approximately 29% in the top ten. The sequenced sample consisted of blood, either unsorted or a sorted T cell fraction (not recorded which). These receptors came from a male donor with ankylosing spondylitis. Each CDR3 is given with its conserved first and last residue. D genes are given only for firm matches. Size values are once, few and many counts, or a class for expanded clones, and some rows have none.

v_call: TRBV15; j_call: TRBJ2-7; d_call: TRBD2; clone_size: few; cdr3_nt: TGTGCCACCAGCAGAGTGGGACTAGCGGGAGAGGAGCAGTACTTC; cdr3_aa: CATSRVGLAGEEQYF
v_call: TRBV6-4; j_call: TRBJ2-2; d_call: TRBD2; clone_size: NA; cdr3_nt: TGTGCCAGCAGTGACTCAAGACTAGCGGGAGGGGATTTCGGGGAGCTGTTTTTT; cdr3_aa: CASSDSRLAGGDFGELFF
v_call: TRBV7-9; j_call: TRBJ2-2; d_call: NA; clone_size: many; cdr3_nt: TGTGCCAGCAGCCCCCTCGGTGGAGGGGAGGACACCGGGGAGCTGTTTTTT; cdr3_aa: CASSPLGGGEDTGELFF
v_call: TRBV18; j_call: TRBJ2-1; d_call: NA; clone_size: many; cdr3_nt: TGTGCCAGCTCTCCTCCACCGGGACCCCCGGGCTATGAGCAGTTCTTC; cdr3_aa: CASSPPPGPPGYEQFF
v_call: TRBV6-1; j_call: TRBJ2-3; d_call: TRBD2; clone_size: many; cdr3_nt: TGTGCCAGCAGTGAATTAGCGGGAGGTAAAGATACGCAGTATTTT; cdr3_aa: CASSELAGGKDTQYF
v_call: TRBV19; j_call: TRBJ2-3; d_call: TRBD2; clone_size: NA; cdr3_nt: TGTGCCAGTAGTAAAGCGGGGCCGAGCACAGATACGCAGTATTTT; cdr3_aa: CASSKAGPSTDTQYF
v_call: TRBV7-2; j_call: TRBJ2-7; d_call: NA; clone_size: NA; cdr3_nt: TGTGCCAGCAGCTTTAGGACAGCGCCCTACGAGCAGTACTTC; cdr3_aa: CASSFRTAPYEQYF
v_call: TRBV27; j_call: TRBJ1-5; d_call: TRBD1; clone_size: NA; cdr3_nt: TGTGCCAGTCAGACAGGGGGGCTCGGCAATCAGCCCCAGCATTTT; cdr3_aa: CASQTGGLGNQPQHF
v_call: TRBV7-8; j_call: TRBJ2-7; d_call: TRBD2; clone_size: NA; cdr3_nt: TGTGCCAGCAGACGGACTAGCGGGACTATGAACGAGCAGTACTTC; cdr3_aa: CASRRTSGTMNEQYF
v_call: TRBV19; j_call: TRBJ2-1; d_call: TRBD2; clone_size: NA; cdr3_nt: TGTGCCAGTGGGCAGGGACTAGCGGATTACAATGAGCAGTTCTTC; cdr3_aa: CASGQGLADYNEQFF
v_call: TRBV7-9; j_call: TRBJ2-3; d_call: TRBD2; clone_size: many; cdr3_nt: TGTGCCAGCAGCCCCGGGGGGATAGATACGCAGTATTTT; cdr3_aa: CASSPGGIDTQYF
v_call: TRBV13; j_call: TRBJ2-3; d_call: TRBD2; clone_size: many; cdr3_nt: TGTGCCAGCAGCTTGCGGAGCGGGAGGGACGATACGCAGTATTTT; cdr3_aa: CASSLRSGRDDTQYF
v_call: TRBV13; j_call: TRBJ2-4; d_call: TRBD2; clone_size: few; cdr3_nt: TGTGCCAGCAGCCCGCCGCTAGCGGGACGGGTCAAAAACATTCAGTACTTC; cdr3_aa: CASSPPLAGRVKNIQYF
v_call: TRBV2; j_call: TRBJ1-2; d_call: NA; clone_size: NA; cdr3_nt: TGTGCCAGCAACCGGGGGGCTTATGGCTACACCTTC; cdr3_aa: CASNRGAYGYTF
v_call: TRBV7-8; j_call: TRBJ1-6; d_call: NA; clone_size: NA; cdr3_nt: TGTGCCAGCAGCCCCAAGGGCGGGTCCTATAATTCACCCCTCCACTTT; cdr3_aa: CASSPKGGSYNSPLHF
v_call: TRBV11-2; j_call: TRBJ2-2; d_call: NA; clone_size: few; cdr3_nt: TGTGCCAGCAGCTTAAGTTGGACACAGAGAGATACCGGGGAGCTGTTTTTT; cdr3_aa: CASSLSWTQRDTGELFF
v_call: TRBV25-1; j_call: TRBJ1-1; d_call: NA; clone_size: few; cdr3_nt: TGTGCCAGCAGAACCGGGATTGAAGCTTTCTTT; cdr3_aa: CASRTGIEAFF
v_call: TRBV7-9; j_call: TRBJ2-1; d_call: TRBD2; clone_size: few; cdr3_nt: TGTGCCAGCAGCCCCCGACTAGCGGGAGGGCCGGATAATGAGCAGTTCTTC; cdr3_aa: CASSPRLAGGPDNEQFF
v_call: TRBV5-6; j_call: TRBJ1-2; d_call: NA; clone_size: few; cdr3_nt: TGTGCCAGCAGCCAGGGAGTGCCGGGCTCAAACTATGGCTACACCTTC; cdr3_aa: CASSQGVPGSNYGYTF
v_call: TRBV28; j_call: TRBJ2-7; d_call: NA; clone_size: many; cdr3_nt: TGTGCCAGCAGAAGATGGAGGAACTCCTACGAGCAGTACTTC; cdr3_aa: CASRRWRNSYEQYF
v_call: TRBV27; j_call: TRBJ2-6; d_call: TRBD2; clone_size: few; cdr3_nt: TGTGCCAGCAGGATGACTAGCGGGAGGGCCGCTGGGGCCAACGTCCTGACTTTC; cdr3_aa: CASRMTSGRAAGANVLTF
v_call: TRBV10-3; j_call: TRBJ2-1; d_call: NA; clone_size: few; cdr3_nt: TGTGCCATCAGTGAGCGGGACTCCTACAATGAGCAGTTCTTC; cdr3_aa: CAISERDSYNEQFF
v_call: TRBV5-1; j_call: TRBJ2-2; d_call: TRBD1; clone_size: many; cdr3_nt: TGCGCCAGCAGCTGGGGGACAGGGGGAGATCGGGAGCTGTTTTTT; cdr3_aa: CASSWGTGGDRELFF
v_call: TRBV10-3; j_call: TRBJ2-7; d_call: TRBD2; clone_size: many; cdr3_nt: TGTGCCATCAGTTCACCGGGACTAGGAACCTACGAGCAGTACTTC; cdr3_aa: CAISSPGLGTYEQYF
v_call: TRBV6-4; j_call: TRBJ2-3; d_call: NA; clone_size: NA; cdr3_nt: TGTGCCGGGGGGTCAGGGACCACAGATACGCAGTATTTT; cdr3_aa: CAGGSGTTDTQYF
v_call: TRBV5-1; j_call: TRBJ2-3; d_call: NA; clone_size: many; cdr3_nt: TGCGCCAGCAGCTCCTGGACCGCAGATACGCAGTATTTT; cdr3_aa: CASSSWTADTQYF
v_call: TRBV25-1; j_call: TRBJ2-2; d_call: TRBD2; clone_size: many; cdr3_nt: TGTGCCAGCAGGGGCGGGGTAGCGGGAACCGGGGAGCTGTTTTTT; cdr3_aa: CASRGGVAGTGELFF
v_call: TRBV24-1; j_call: TRBJ2-5; d_call: NA; clone_size: many; cdr3_nt: TGTGCCACCAGTGATGGGACACAAGAGACCCAGTACTTC; cdr3_aa: CATSDGTQETQYF
v_call: TRBV11-2; j_call: TRBJ2-1; d_call: NA; clone_size: many; cdr3_nt: TGTGCCAGCAGCTTAGCCGGGAATGAGCAGTTCTTC; cdr3_aa: CASSLAGNEQFF
v_call: TRBV2; j_call: TRBJ2-3; d_call: NA; clone_size: few; cdr3_nt: TGTGCCAGCAGTCTGACCACAGGGAGCACAGATACGCAGTATTTT; cdr3_aa: CASSLTTGSTDTQYF
v_call: TRBV27; j_call: TRBJ2-3; d_call: NA; clone_size: NA; cdr3_nt: TGTGCCAGCAGAATGGGGGCAGATACGCAGTATTTT; cdr3_aa: CASRMGADTQYF
v_call: TRBV7-2; j_call: TRBJ2-7; d_call: NA; clone_size: NA; cdr3_nt: TGTGCCAGCAGCCACGACACCCCCTCCGAGCAGTACTTC; cdr3_aa: CASSHDTPSEQYF
v_call: TRBV20-1; j_call: TRBJ2-1; d_call: TRBD1; clone_size: few; cdr3_nt: TGCAGTGCTAAAAAGGGACAGGGCTCCTACAATGAGCAGTTCTTC; cdr3_aa: CSAKKGQGSYNEQFF
v_call: TRBV6-1; j_call: TRBJ2-7; d_call: TRBD2; clone_size: NA; cdr3_nt: TGTGCCAGCAGCGACGGGGGGGTCCACTACGAGCAGTACTTC; cdr3_aa: CASSDGGVHYEQYF